This T cell receptor beta chain was captured by sequencing in a study of cytomegalovirus exposure and HLA in healthy donors. Study results and limitations: In all likelihood, a cluster of highly shared sequence variants was a sequencing artifact.

Primers: 60 Vbeta forward and 13 Jbeta reverse. Some clones are missing from TCRdb's copy, which holds only in-frame ones; the method was immunoSEQ multiplex PCR. The top ten hold around 5.7% of the sample, which has under 200,000 clones, around 82% seen once. The CDR3 is 15 amino acids. CDR1 and CDR2 (germline): SGHTA, FQGNSA. The V gene lost 7 bases and the J gene lost 1 base, with 17 bases spanning the gap. To note about this clone: Its antigen is undetermined.

The genes are TRBV7-2 and TRBJ2-7, with D possibly TRBD1 on 6 matching bases. The sequencing input was PBMCs. This clonotype was obtained from a man aged 35-49 years in good health and CMV-seronegative. CDR3 in amino acids: CASTRGGRESYEQYF. Written as DNA, the CDR3 is TGTGCCAGCACCCGAGGGGGTCGTGAGTCCTACGAGCAGTACTTC.